Given below is one TCR beta chain in context. Sequenced by immunoSEQ multiplex PCR; TCRdb stores in-frame clones only, minus some. The sample consists of about 150,000 clones, roughly 82% of them appearing once. This specimen comes from a study of blood T cell repertoires in COVID-19. Germline V gives CDR1 MNHEY, CDR2 SVGAGI. Trimming at V came to 6 bases and at J to 5 bases, leaving 9 bases not matched to a gene. This CDR3 region has 14 residues. Sample: peripheral blood. The clonotype was recovered from a human donor in a cohort sampled during active COVID-19. V gene TRBV6-5 combines with J gene TRBJ2-5; 7 bases line up with TRBD2. For the CDR3, the DNA is TGTGCCAGCAGCCTGAAGTGGGGGGGGGAGACCCAGTACTTC. Encoded protein: CASSLKWGGETQYF.